This T cell receptor (beta chain) was identified during a study of read filtering for tumor transcriptome and immune sequencing. Study as a whole: Among patients, 17 to 20 were male and 14 female, aged about 40 to 90 (mean around 66). Roughly 8 patients were R-ISS I, more than 15 were R-ISS II, 7 were R-ISS III.

Molecular barcoded adaptors covering alpha/delta and beta/gamma chains were used on approximately 400 ng RNA. TCRdb independently ran MiXCR on the reads; one entry per CDR3 protein. The sample includes approximately 37,000 distinct CDR3 sequences, 13% to 15% of them seen just once. Germline V lookup: CDR1 SGHKS, CDR2 YYEKEE (reference sequence). This CDR3 contains 16 residues. Trimming removed 3 bases from V and 1 base from J, with 16 bases in between. Points from the study as a whole: Correlation between methods rose after single-read clonotypes were removed. IR-seq captured clonotypes deeper and more reliably than RNA-seq.

This clonotype has a count of ten or more. No antigen is known for it. V and J are TRBV5-5 and TRBJ2-5; D might be TRBD1 (6 bases). The clonotype comes from a donor aged 40 or older with multiple myeloma. The specimen was a population of CD138-negative cells sorted from bone marrow. Here the CDR3 reads CASSSTGTPAQETQYF. The CDR3 DNA is TGTGCCAGCAGCTCCACCGGGACACCCGCCCAAGAGACCCAGTACTTC.